This T cell receptor (beta chain) was documented in a study of vaccination and CD4 T cells after COVID-19. Study-level background: Ranging from 14 to 241, the interval between dose two and post-vaccine sampling had a median of roughly 10 weeks. Controls had a CEFX pool, an HIV-1 Nef pool, or no peptide added.

General study points: There was no significant change from around 19 to 38 median reactive clonotypes.

Cultured CD4+ T-cell DNA underwent Oncomine TCR Beta short-read sequencing. Using the QIAamp micro DNA kit, genomic DNA was extracted from the CD4+ T cells that had been cultured. TCRdb analysed the PCR reads with MiXCR anew, one entry per CDR3 protein. The data contain around 14,000 distinct CDR3 sequences, about 53% of them singletons. Treatment noted: roughly nine-day PBMC culture with coronavirus spike peptide pools or control peptides (ViraFEST assay). As to this clonotype: What it binds is unknown.

The receptor was isolated from a human donor who had recovered from COVID-19. The starting material was CD4+ T cells from blood, cultured in vitro, obtained before SARS-CoV-2 vaccination.

The CDR3 region has the DNA TGTGCCAGCAGTTTAAGATACAGGGCTCACCAAGAGACCCAGTACTTC. This encodes CASSLRYRAHQETQYF. The chain couples TRBV27 to TRBJ2-5; possible D gene TRBD1, 6 bases. Germline V gene data show CDR1 as MNHEY and CDR2 as SMNVEV (reference sequence). V lost 2 bases and J 0 bases, leaving 13 bases between the germline ends. The CDR3 extends over 16 amino acids.